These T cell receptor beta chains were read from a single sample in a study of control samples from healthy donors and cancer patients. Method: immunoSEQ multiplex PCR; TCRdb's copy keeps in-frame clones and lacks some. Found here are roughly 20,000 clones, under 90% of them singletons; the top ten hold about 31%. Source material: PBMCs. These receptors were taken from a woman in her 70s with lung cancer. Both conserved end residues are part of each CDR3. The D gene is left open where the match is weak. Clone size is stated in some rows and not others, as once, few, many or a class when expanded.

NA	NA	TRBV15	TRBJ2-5	TGTGCCACCAGCAGAGATTATACGGACCAAGAGACCCAGTACTTC	CATSRDYTDQETQYF
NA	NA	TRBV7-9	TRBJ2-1	TGTGCCAGCAGCTTAGGCGGGACTCGCAATGAGCAGTTCTTC	CASSLGGTRNEQFF
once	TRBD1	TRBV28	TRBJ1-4	TGTGCCAGCAGCCACCACGGGACAGGGGCTGAAAAACTGTTTTTT	CASSHHGTGAEKLFF
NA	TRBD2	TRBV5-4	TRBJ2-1	TGTGCCAGCAGCTTCGGACTAGCGGGATCCAATGAGCAGTTCTTC	CASSFGLAGSNEQFF
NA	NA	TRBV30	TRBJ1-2	TGTGCCTGGATCCGGGCAGGAGGAATGAGCGGCTACACCTTC	CAWIRAGGMSGYTF
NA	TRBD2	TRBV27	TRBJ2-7	TGTGCCAGCAGCCTCGGGACTAGCGACGAGCAGTACTTC	CASSLGTSDEQYF
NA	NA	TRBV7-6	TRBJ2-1	TGTGCCAGCAGCTTAGAAATTGGGCAGTTCTTC	CASSLEIGQFF
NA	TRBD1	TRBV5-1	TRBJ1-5	TGCGCCAGCGCCCTGACCGGGACAGAAAATCAGCCCCAGCATTTT	CASALTGTENQPQHF
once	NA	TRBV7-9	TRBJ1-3	TGTGCCAGCAGCCCCAACTCTGGAAACACCATATATTTT	CASSPNSGNTIYF
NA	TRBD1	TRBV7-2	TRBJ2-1	TGTGCCAGCAGCCGGGACAGGGCCTACAATGAGCAGTTCTTC	CASSRDRAYNEQFF
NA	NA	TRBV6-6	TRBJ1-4	TGTGCCAGCAGTTACCTCGACAGCCATAATGAAAAACTGTTTTTT	CASSYLDSHNEKLFF
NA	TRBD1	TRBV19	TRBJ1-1	TGTGCCAGCGCCGACAGGGAGAGGGCTGAAGCTTTCTTT	CASADRERAEAFF
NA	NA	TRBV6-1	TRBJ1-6	TGTGCCAGCAGTGAAACGGGGGCTAATAATTCACCCCTCCACTTT	CASSETGANNSPLHF
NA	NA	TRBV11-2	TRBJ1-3	TGTGCCAGCAGCTATCTACCGGGAGGGCGGAACACCATATATTTT	CASSYLPGGRNTIYF
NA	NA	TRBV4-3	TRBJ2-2	TGCGCCAGCAGCCCCTCGGGGAGCTTGAACACCGGGGAGCTGTTTTTT	CASSPSGSLNTGELFF
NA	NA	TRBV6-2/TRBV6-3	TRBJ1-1	TGTGCCAGCAGTTACCATCTAGGGAGCACTGAAGCTTTCTTT	CASSYHLGSTEAFF
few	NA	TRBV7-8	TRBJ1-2	TGTGCCAGCAGCCTCAGGGCCAACTATGGCTACACCTTC	CASSLRANYGYTF
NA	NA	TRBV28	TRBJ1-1	TGTGCCAGCAGTTTATCAGGGCCCACCTTAAACACTGAAGCTTTCTTT	CASSLSGPTLNTEAFF
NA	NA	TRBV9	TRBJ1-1	TGTGCCAGCAGCGTAGGAGGGGGGCGAACTGAAGCTTTCTTT	CASSVGGGRTEAFF
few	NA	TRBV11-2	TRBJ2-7	TGTGCCAGCAGATTTCAGCACTACGAGCAGTACTTC	CASRFQHYEQYF
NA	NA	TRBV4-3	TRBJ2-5	TGCGCCAGCAGCCAAGATCGAAGGGAGACCCAGTACTTC	CASSQDRRETQYF
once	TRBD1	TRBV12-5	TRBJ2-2	TGTGCTAGTGGAACACAGGGGACCGGGGAGCTGTTTTTT	CASGTQGTGELFF
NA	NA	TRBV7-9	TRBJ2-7	TGTGCCAGCCAAGGGGGGATGTACGAGCAGTACTTC	CASQGGMYEQYF
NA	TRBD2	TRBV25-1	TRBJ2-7	TGTGCCAGCAGTATCTCCGGGACGGGGGGCTACGAGCAGTACTTC	CASSISGTGGYEQYF
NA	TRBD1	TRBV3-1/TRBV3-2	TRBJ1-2	TGTGCCAGCAGCCAAGGGGAGACAGGGAGTGGCTACACCTTC	CASSQGETGSGYTF
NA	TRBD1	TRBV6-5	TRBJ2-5	TGTGCCAGCAGTTACCGGACAGGGGCAGAGACCCAGTACTTC	CASSYRTGAETQYF
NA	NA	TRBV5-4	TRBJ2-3	TGTGCCAGCAGCTTCGGGGGCCTCGGGACAGATACGCAGTATTTT	CASSFGGLGTDTQYF
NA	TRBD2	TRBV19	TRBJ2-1	TGTGCCAGTAGTAACCCTCGCGCAGCGGGAGTCTACAATGAGCAGTTCTTC	CASSNPRAAGVYNEQFF
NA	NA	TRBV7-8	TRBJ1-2	TGTGCCAGCAGCTTAGAGGGGAGTAACTATGGCTACACCTTC	CASSLEGSNYGYTF
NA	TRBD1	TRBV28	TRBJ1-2	TGTGCCAGCAGTGGGACAGGGGTGTACTATGGCTACACCTTC	CASSGTGVYYGYTF
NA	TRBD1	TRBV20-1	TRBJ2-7	TGCAGTGCAAGTACGACCGGGACAGGGGGTTCCTACGAGCAGTACTTC	CSASTTGTGGSYEQYF
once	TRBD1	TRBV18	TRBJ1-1	TGTGCCAGCTCACTTGGACAGGGAGGCACTGAAGCTTTCTTT	CASSLGQGGTEAFF
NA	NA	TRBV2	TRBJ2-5	TGTGCCAGCAGGGACTTAGGACAGCCCTCCCAAGAGACCCAGTACTTC	CASRDLGQPSQETQYF
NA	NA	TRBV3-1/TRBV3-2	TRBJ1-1	TGTGCCAGCAGCCAAGATCTGAGGGACACTGAAGCTTTCTTT	CASSQDLRDTEAFF
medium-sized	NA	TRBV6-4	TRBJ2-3	TGTGCCAGCAGTGACTCGGTGGGATCAGATACGCAGTATTTT	CASSDSVGSDTQYF
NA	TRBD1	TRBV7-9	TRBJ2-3	TGTGCCAGCAGCTTACCCCAGGACAGGGGGCTTGCAGATACGCAGTATTTT	CASSLPQDRGLADTQYF
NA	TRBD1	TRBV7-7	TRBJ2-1	TGTGCCAGCAGCTTACAGGGACAGGGGATCAATGAGCAGTTCTTC	CASSLQGQGINEQFF
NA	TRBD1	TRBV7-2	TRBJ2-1	TGTGCCAGCAGTATAAGGGGACAGAATGAGCAGTTCTTC	CASSIRGQNEQFF
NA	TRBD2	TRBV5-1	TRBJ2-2	TGCGCCAGCAGCTTGGAGGCTAGCGGGACGGGCACCGGGGAGCTGTTTTTT	CASSLEASGTGTGELFF
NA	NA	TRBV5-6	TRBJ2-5	TGTGCCAGCAGCCAGGACAGTCTTGGAGAGACCCAGTACTTC	CASSQDSLGETQYF
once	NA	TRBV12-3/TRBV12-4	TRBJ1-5	TGTGCCAGCAGCCCAGGGTGGGGTCAGCCCCAGCATTTT	CASSPGWGQPQHF
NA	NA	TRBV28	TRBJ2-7	TGTGCCAGCAGTCAGGGGGGACGGGGCTACGAGCAGTACTTC	CASSQGGRGYEQYF
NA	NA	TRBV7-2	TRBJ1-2	TGTGCCAGCAGTCTCGGGACGGACTACTATGGCTACACCTTC	CASSLGTDYYGYTF
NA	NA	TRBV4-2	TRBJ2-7	TGTGCCAGCAGCCAAGATCCCAGGACAACTTCCTACGAGCAGTACTTC	CASSQDPRTTSYEQYF
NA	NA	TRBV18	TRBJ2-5	TGTGCCAGCTCACCACAATACCTCCAAGAGACCCAGTACTTC	CASSPQYLQETQYF
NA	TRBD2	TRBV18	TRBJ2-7	TGTGCCAGCTCACCATGGGACACCGGGACTAGGACCTACGAGCAGTACTTC	CASSPWDTGTRTYEQYF
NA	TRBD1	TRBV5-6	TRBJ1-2	TGTGCCAGCAGCTCTTACCGACAGGGCTCTTATGGCTACACCTTC	CASSSYRQGSYGYTF
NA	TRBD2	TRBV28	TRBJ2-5	TGTGCCAGCAGGGTAGCGGGAGGGTTAGAGACCCAGTACTTC	CASRVAGGLETQYF
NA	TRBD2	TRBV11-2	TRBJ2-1	TGTGCCAGCAGCTTAGCCCAAAGGCTAGCGGAGTACAATGAGCAGTTCTTC	CASSLAQRLAEYNEQFF
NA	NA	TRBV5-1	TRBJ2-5	TGCGCCAGCAGCTTGCAAAACCAAGAGACCCAGTACTTC	CASSLQNQETQYF
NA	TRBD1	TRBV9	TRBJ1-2	TGTGCCAGCAGCGGAGGGACAGGGGGCGGTGGCTACACCTTC	CASSGGTGGGGYTF
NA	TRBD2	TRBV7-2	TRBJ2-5	TGTGCCAGCAGCTGGGCTCACGGGGGGGGAGAGACCCAGTACTTC	CASSWAHGGGETQYF
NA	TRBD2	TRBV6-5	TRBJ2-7	TGTGCCAGCAGTTATTCATGGACTAGCCGAGCCTACGAGCAGTACTTC	CASSYSWTSRAYEQYF
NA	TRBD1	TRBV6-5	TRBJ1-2	TGTGCCAGCAGTCATCATGGACAGGAAAACTATGGCTACACCTTC	CASSHHGQENYGYTF
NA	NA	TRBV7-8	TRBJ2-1	TGTGCCAGCAGCTTAGTAGGGGGATCCTACAATGAGCAGTTCTTC	CASSLVGGSYNEQFF